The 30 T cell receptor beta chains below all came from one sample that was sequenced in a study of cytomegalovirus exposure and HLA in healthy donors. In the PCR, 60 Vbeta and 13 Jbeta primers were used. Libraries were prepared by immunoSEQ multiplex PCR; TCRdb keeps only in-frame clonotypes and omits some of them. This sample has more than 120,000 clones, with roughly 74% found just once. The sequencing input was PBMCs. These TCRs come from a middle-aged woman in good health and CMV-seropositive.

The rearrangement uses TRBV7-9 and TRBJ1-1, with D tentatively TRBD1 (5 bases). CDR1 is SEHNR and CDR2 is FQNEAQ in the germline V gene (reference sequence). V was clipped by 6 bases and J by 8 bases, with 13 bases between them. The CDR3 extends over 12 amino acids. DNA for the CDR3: TGTGCCAGCAGGCGGGACCCTCGGGAAGCTTTCTTT. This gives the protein CASRRDPREAFF.

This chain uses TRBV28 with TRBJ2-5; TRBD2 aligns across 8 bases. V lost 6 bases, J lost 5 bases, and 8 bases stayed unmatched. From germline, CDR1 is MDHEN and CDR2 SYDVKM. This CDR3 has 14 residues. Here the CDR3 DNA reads TGTGCCAGCAGGACGGGAGGGCCGACCGAGACCCAGTACTTC. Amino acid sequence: CASRTGGPTETQYF.

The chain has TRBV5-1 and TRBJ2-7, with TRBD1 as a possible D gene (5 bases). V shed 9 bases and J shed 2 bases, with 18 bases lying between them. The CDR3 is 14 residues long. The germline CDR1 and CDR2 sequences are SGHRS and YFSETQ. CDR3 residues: CATVYVRVTYEQYF. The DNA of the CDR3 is TGCGCCACCGTATATGTCAGGGTCACCTACGAGCAGTACTTC.

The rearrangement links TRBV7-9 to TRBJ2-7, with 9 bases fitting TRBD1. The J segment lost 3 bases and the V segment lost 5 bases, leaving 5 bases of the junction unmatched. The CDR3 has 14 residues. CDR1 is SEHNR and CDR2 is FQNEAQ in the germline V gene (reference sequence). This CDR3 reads CASSGGQGFYEQYF. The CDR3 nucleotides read TGTGCCAGCAGCGGAGGACAGGGGTTCTACGAGCAGTACTTC.

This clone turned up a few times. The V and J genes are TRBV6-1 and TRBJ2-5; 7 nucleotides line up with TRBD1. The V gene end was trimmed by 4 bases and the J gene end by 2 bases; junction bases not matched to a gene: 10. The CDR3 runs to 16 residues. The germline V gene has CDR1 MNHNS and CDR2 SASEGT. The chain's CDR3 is CASSGYGTANQETQYF. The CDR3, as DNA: TGTGCCAGCAGTGGATACGGGACAGCTAATCAAGAGACCCAGTACTTC.

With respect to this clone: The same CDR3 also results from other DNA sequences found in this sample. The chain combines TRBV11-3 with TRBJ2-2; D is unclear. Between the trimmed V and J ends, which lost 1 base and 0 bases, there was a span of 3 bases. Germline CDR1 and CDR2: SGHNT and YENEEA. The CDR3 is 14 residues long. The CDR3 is CASSLAANTGELFF. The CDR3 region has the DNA TGTGCCAGCAGCTTAGCGGCGAACACCGGGGAGCTGTTTTTT.

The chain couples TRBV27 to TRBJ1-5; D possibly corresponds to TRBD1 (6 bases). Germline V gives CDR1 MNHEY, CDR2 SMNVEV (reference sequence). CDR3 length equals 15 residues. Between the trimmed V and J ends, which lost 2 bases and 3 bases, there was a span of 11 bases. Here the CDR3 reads CASSLTGRFNQPQHF. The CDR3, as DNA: TGTGCCAGCAGTTTAACAGGGAGATTCAATCAGCCCCAGCATTTT.

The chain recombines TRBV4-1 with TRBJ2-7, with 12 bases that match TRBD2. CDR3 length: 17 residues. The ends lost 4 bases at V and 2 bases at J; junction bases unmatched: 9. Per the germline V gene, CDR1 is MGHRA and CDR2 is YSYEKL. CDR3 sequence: CASSLQPLAGGPYEQYF. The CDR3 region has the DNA TGCGCCAGCAGCCTCCAGCCCCTAGCGGGAGGGCCCTACGAGCAGTACTTC.

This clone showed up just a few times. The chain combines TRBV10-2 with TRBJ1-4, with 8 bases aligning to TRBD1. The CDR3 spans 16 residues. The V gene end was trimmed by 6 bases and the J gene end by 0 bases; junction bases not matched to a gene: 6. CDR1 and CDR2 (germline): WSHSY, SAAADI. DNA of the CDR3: TGCGCCAGCAGCGTTGGACAGGGACCAACTAATGAAAAACTGTTTTTT. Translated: CASSVGQGPTNEKLFF.

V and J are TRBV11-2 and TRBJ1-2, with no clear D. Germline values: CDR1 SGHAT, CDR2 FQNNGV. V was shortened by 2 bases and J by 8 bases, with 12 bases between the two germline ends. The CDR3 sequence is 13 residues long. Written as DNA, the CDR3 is TGTGCCAGCAGCTTATGGGAGGAATACGGCTACACCTTC. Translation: CASSLWEEYGYTF. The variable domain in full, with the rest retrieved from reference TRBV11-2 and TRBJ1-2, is EAGVAQSPRYKIIEKRQSVAFWCNPISGHATLYWYQQILGQGPKLLIQFQNNGVVDDSQLPKDRFSAERLKGVDSTLKIQPAKLEDSAVYLCASSLWEEYGYTFGSGTRLTVV.

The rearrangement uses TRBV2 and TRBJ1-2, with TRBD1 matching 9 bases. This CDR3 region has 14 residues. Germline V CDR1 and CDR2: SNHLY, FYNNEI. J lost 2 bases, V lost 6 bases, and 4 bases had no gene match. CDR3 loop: CASSLQGANYGYTF. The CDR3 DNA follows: TGTGCCAGCAGCTTACAGGGGGCGAACTATGGCTACACCTTC.

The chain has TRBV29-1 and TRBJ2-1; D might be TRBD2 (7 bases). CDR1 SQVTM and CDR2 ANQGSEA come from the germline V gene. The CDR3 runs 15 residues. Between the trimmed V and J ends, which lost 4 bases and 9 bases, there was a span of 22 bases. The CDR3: CSVVTAGARSGEQFF. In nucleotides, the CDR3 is TGCAGCGTTGTGACGGCGGGGGCCCGTTCGGGTGAGCAGTTCTTC.

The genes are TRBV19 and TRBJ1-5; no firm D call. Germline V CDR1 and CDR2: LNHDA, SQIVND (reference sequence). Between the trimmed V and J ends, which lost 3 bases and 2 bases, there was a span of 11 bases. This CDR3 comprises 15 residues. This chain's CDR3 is CASSIPPLGNQPQHF. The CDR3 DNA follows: TGTGCCAGTAGTATCCCCCCTCTCGGCAATCAGCCCCAGCATTTT.

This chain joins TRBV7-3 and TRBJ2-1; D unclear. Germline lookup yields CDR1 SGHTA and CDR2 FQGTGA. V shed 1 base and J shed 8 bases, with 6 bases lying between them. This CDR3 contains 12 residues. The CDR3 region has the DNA TGTGCCAGCAGCTTAATCCCGGATGAGCAGTTCTTC. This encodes CASSLIPDEQFF.

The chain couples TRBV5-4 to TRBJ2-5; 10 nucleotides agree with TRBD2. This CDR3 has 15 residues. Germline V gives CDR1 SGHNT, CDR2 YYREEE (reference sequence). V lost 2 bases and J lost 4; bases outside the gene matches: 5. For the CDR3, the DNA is TGTGCCAGCAGCTTTACCGCTAGCGGGAGAGAGACCCAGTACTTC. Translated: CASSFTASGRETQYF. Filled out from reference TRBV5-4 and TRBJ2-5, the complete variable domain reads ETGVTQSPTHLIKTRGQQVTLRCSSQSGHNTVSWYQQALGQGPQFIFQYYREEENGRGNFPPRFSGLQFPNYSSELNVNALELDDSALYLCASSFTASGRETQYFGPGTRLLVL.

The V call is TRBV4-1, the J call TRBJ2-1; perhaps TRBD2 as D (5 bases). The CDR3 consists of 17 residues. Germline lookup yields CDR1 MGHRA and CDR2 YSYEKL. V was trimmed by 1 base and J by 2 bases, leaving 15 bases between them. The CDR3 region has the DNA TGCGCCAGCAGCCAAGCTCCGGAGGTCCAAACCTACAATGAGCAGTTCTTC. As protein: CASSQAPEVQTYNEQFF.

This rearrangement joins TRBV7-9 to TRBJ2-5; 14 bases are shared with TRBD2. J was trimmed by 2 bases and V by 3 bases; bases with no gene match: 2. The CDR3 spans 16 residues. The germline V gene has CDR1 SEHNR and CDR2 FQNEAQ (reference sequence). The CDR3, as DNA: TGTGCCAGCAGCTTCGGGACTAGCGGGGGACAAGAGACCCAGTACTTC. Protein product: CASSFGTSGGQETQYF.

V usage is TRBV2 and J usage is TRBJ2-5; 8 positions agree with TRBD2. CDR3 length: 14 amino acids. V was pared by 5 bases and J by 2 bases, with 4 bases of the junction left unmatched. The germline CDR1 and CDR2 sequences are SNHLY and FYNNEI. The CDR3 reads CASSTSGSQETQYF. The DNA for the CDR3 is TGTGCCAGCAGTACGAGCGGGAGTCAAGAGACCCAGTACTTC.

The CDR3 bases are TGTGCCAGCAGTTACACTAGCGGTTACAATGAGCAGTTCTTC. It yields the protein CASSYTSGYNEQFF. The rearrangement links TRBV6-5 to TRBJ2-1; the match to TRBD2 covers 8 bases. Germline-derived CDR1 and CDR2 are MNHEY and SVGAGI. Germline trimming cut 2 bases from V and 4 bases from J; bases unmatched to any gene: 1. There are 14 residues in the CDR3.

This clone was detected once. The CDR3 here is CASSRFSVNTEAFF. The CDR3, as DNA: TGTGCCAGCAGCCGATTCTCGGTGAACACTGAAGCTTTCTTT. This chain joins TRBV6-7 and TRBJ1-1; D ambiguous. TRBV6-7 has ORF status, its function being uncertain. V gave up 6 bases and J gave up 0 bases, with 11 bases separating them. This CDR3 comprises 14 residues.

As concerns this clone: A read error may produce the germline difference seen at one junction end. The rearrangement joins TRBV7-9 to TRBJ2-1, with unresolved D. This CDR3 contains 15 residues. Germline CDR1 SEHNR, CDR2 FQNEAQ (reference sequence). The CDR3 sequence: CSSSLWAGLSNEQFF. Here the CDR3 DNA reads TGTTCCAGCAGCTTATGGGCCGGCCTCTCCAATGAGCAGTTCTTC.

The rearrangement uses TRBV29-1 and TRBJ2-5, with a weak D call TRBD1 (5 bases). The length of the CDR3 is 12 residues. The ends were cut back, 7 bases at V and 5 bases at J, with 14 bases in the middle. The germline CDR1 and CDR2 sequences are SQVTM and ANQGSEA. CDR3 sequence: CSGVGPEETQYF. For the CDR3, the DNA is TGCAGCGGTGTGGGGCCCGAGGAGACCCAGTACTTC.

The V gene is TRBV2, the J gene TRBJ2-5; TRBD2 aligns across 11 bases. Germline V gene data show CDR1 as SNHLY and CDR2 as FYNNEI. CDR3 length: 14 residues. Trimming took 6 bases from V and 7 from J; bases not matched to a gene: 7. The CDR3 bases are TGTGCCAGCAGGCTAGCGGGAGGCCGGGGGACCCAGTACTTC. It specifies CASRLAGGRGTQYF.

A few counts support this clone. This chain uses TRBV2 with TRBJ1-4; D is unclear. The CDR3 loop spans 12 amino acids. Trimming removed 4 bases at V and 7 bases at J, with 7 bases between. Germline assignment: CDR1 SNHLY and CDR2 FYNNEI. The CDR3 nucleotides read TGTGCCAGCAGTGGCCTGAGTGAAAAACTGTTTTTT. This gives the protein CASSGLSEKLFF.

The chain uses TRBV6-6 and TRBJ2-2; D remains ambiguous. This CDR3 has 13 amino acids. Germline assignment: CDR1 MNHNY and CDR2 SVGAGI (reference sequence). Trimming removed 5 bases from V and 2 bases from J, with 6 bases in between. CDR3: CASSIINTGELFF. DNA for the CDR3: TGTGCCAGCAGTATAATAAACACCGGGGAGCTGTTTTTT.

The CDR3, as DNA: TGTGCCAGCAGCTCCCACGCAAAAACTAGGCAGCCCCAGCATTTT. It encodes CASSSHAKTRQPQHF. The chain is built from TRBV5-8 and TRBJ1-5; no clear D. From germline, CDR1 is SGHTS and CDR2 YDEGEE. V was trimmed by 3 bases and J by 7 bases, leaving 17 bases between them. This CDR3 is built from 15 residues.

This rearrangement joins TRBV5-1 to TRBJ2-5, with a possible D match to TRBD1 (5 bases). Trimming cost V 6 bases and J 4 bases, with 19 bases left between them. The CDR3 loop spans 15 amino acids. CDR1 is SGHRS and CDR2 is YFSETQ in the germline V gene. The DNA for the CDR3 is TGCGCCAGCACCGAAGGGGTTACCGAAGTAGAGACCCAGTACTTC. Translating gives CASTEGVTEVETQYF.

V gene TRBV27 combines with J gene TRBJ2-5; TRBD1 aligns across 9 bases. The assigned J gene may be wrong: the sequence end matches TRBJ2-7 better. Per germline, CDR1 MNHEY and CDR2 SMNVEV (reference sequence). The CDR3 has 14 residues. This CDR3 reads CASSLLGQGYEQYF. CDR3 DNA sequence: TGTGCCAGCAGTTTGCTGGGACAGGGCTACGAGCAGTACTTC.

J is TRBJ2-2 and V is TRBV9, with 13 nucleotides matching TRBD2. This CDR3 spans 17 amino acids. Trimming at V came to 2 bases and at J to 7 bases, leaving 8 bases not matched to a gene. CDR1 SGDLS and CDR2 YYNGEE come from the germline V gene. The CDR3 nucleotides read TGTGCCAGCAGCGTCACCGGGACTAGCGGGACCGGCGGGGAGCTGTTTTTT. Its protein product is CASSVTGTSGTGGELFF.

CDR3 DNA: TGTGCCAGCAGCGTTAGTTCCCCGATTGGGACTAGCGGGATTCCCGGCCTGAAAGAGACCCAGTACTTC. It translates to CASSVSSPIGTSGIPGLKETQYF. V usage is TRBV9 and J usage is TRBJ2-5; TRBD2 matches 13 bases. The CDR3 has 23 residues. Germline CDR1 and CDR2: SGDLS and YYNGEE. V shed 2 bases, J shed 3 bases, and the junction held 25 bases outside the gene matches.